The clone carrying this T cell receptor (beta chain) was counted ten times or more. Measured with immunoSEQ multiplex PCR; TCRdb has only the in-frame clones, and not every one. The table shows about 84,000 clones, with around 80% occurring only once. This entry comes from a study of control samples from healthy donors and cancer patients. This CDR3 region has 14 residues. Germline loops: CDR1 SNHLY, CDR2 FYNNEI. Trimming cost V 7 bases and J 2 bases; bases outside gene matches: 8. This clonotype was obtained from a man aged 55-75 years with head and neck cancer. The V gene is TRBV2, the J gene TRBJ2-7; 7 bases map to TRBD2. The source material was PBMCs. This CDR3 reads CASNLGREAYEQYF. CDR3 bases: TGTGCCAGCAACCTAGGGAGGGAAGCCTACGAGCAGTACTTC.